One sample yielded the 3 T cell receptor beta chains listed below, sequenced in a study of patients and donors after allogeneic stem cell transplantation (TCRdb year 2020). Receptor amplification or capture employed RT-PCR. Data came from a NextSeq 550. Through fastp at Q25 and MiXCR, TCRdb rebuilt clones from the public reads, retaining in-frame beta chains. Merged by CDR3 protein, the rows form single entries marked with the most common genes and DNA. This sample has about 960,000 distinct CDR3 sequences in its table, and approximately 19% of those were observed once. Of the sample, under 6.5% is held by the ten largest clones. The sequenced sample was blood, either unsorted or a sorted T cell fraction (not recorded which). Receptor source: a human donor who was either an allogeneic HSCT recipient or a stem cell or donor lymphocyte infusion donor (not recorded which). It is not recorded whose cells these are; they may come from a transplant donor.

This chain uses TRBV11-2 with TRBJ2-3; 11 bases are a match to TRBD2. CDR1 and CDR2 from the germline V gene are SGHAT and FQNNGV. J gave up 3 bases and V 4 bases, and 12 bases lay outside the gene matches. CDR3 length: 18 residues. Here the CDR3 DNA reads TGTGCCAGCAGCTGGATCGTAGCGGGGGGGCTAGGGACAGATACGCAGTATTTT. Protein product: CASSWIVAGGLGTDTQYF.

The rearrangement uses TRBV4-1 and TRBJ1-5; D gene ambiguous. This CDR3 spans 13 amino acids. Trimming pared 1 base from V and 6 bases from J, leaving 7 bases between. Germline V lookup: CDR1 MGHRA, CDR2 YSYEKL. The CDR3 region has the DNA TGCGCCAGCAGCCAAGCCCAAGGTCAGCCCCAGCATTTT. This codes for CASSQAQGQPQHF.

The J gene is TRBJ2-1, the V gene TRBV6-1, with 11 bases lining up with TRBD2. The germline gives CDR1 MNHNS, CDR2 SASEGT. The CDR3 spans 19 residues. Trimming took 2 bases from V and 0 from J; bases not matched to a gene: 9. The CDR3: CASSERYVGLADSYNEQFF. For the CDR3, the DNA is TGTGCCAGCAGTGAAAGATATGTGGGACTAGCGGACTCCTACAATGAGCAGTTCTTC.